There are a few counts of the clone carrying this T cell receptor (beta chain). Germline and junction disagree at one end, which may indicate a read error. Clones were sequenced by immunoSEQ multiplex PCR, and TCRdb holds only the in-frame ones, with some missing. Of under 150,000 clones listed, less than 85% were seen once; the top ten hold 2% to 2.5%. The sample originates from a study of blood T cell repertoires in COVID-19. Overall study: Donors in the United States, Italy and Spain gave samples during acute or convalescent COVID-19. PBMCs, B-cell-depleted T cells, or T cells provided the cDNA or gDNA that made up the material.

The CDR3 contains 13 residues. The germline gives CDR1 SEHNR, CDR2 FQNEAQ (reference sequence). The sequenced material came from peripheral blood. The V and J genes are TRBV7-9 and TRBJ2-1; maybe TRBD2 (5 bases). The source is a man aged 30 to 39 with acute or convalescent COVID-19. CDR3 in amino acids: CASSLGSTGWVIF. CDR3 bases: TGTGCCAGCAGCTTGGGTTCGACGGGGTGGGTAATCTTC. The entire variable domain, with the rest obtained from reference TRBV7-9 and TRBJ2-1, is as follows: DTGVSQNPRHKITKRGQNVTFRCDPISEHNRLYWYRQTLGQGPEFLTYFQNEAQLEKSRLLSDRFSAERPKGSFSTLEIQRTEQGDSAMYLCASSLGSTGWVIFGPGTRLTVL.